This T cell receptor beta chain was identified during a study of T cell responses to AZD1222 COVID-19 vaccine. General study points: Per reports, nearly half of all spike-specific TCRs target regions that are unmutated in variants.

This clone was found once. Its cognate antigen is unknown. Profiled with immunoSEQ multiplex PCR; TCRdb holds only in-frame clones, not every one. The sample comprises 180,000 or so clones, roughly 94% of which are singletons, and 0.64% rests with the top ten. Trimming took off 4 bases at V and 0 bases at J, with 4 bases between the two ends. CDR3 length: 11 amino acids. Germline CDR1 GTSNPN, CDR2 SVGIG (reference sequence). This specimen was peripheral blood, taken on day 0 of AZD1222 vaccination. This TCR was sampled from an adult in good health. The J gene is TRBJ2-7, the V gene TRBV30; D is undetermined. CDR3 region: CAWTDSYEQYF. For the CDR3, the DNA is TGTGCCTGGACGGACTCCTACGAGCAGTACTTC.